Described below is a single TCR beta chain sequence and its context. Its target is unknown. These data come from a study of early T cells in non-severe SARS-CoV-2 infection. Across the study: Unsorted whole blood bulk RNA was sequenced, with unpaired chains. Study-level points and caveats: Private and CD4 specificities were missed by VDJdb matching, skewed to anti-spike CD8.

Tagging with unique molecular identifiers was applied to individual cDNA molecules. Each CDR3 protein gets one entry after TCRdb re-called the 5' RACE reads with MiXCR. The table records 100,000 to 150,000 distinct CDR3 sequences, 14% to 15% of them present only once. This TCR derives from an adult who was a healthcare worker with PCR-confirmed SARS-CoV-2 infection or an uninfected control (not recorded which). What was sequenced was whole blood.

In DNA, the CDR3 is TGCAGCGTTGAAGGGGCCTCTGAAGCTTTCTTT. This encodes CSVEGASEAFF. J is TRBJ1-1 and V is TRBV29-1; no reliable D call. This CDR3 has 11 residues. The germline V gene has CDR1 SQVTM and CDR2 ANQGSEA. The germline V and J ends were trimmed by 1 base and 6 bases, with 6 bases remaining between them.